This T cell receptor (beta chain) was captured in a study of beta chain features in type 1 diabetes. About the study: Age, gender and cell yields were alike across patients and healthy donors. Study-wide points: It was possible that PCR favored shorter templates, equally so in patients and controls. Moderately but significantly shorter TCRB CDR3s were found in Type 1 diabetes patients in all four CD4+ subsets.

A sort by CD45RO/CCR7/CD25/CD127/CD95/CD27 yielded CD4+ naive, central memory, regulatory and stem cell-like memory cells. V dropped 6 bases and J dropped 11 bases, with 16 bases sitting between them. Germline-derived CDR1 and CDR2 are DFQATT and SNEGSKA (reference sequence). The CDR3 runs to 11 residues. Concerning this clone: Its antigen remains unidentified.

Expressed TCRB transcripts were sequenced because the entire RNA isolate underwent reverse transcription. Clones were sequenced by immunoSEQ multiplex PCR, and TCRdb holds only the in-frame ones, with some missing. Among about 150,000 clones listed, less than 9.5% were seen once. The V gene is TRBV20-1, the J gene TRBJ1-1; D possibly corresponds to TRBD1 (5 bases). The sample taken for sequencing was central memory CD4+ T cells from blood. The source is a man aged 18 to 30 in good health. This CDR3 reads CSAEGWGWAFF. In DNA, the CDR3 is TGCAGTGCGGAGGGGTGGGGCTGGGCTTTCTTT.